This is a list of T cell receptor beta chains from one sample in a study of cytomegalovirus exposure and HLA in healthy donors. The data were produced by immunoSEQ multiplex PCR, yet TCRdb's version contains in-frame clones alone and is incomplete. This listing includes about 46,000 clones. The sample taken for sequencing was PBMCs. Receptor source: a woman aged 40 to 49 in good health and CMV-seronegative. Each CDR3 is given with its conserved first and last residue. The D gene is left open where the match is weak.

d_gene	v_gene	j_gene	CDR3nt	CDR3aa
-	TRBV4-3	TRBJ2-7	TGCGCCAGCAGCCAAATGGCGGGAAACTCCTACGAGCAGTACTTC	CASSQMAGNSYEQYF
-	TRBV11-2	TRBJ2-7	TGTGCCAGCAGCTTAGGTCGGAGCGAGCAGTACTTC	CASSLGRSEQYF
TRBD2	TRBV5-1	TRBJ2-1	TGCGCCAGCAGCTTGTGGGCTAGCGGGGACAATGAGCAGTTCTTC	CASSLWASGDNEQFF
TRBD1	TRBV4-2	TRBJ1-5	TGTGCCAGCAGCCAGGGACAGGGTGAGGACCAGCCCCAGCATTTT	CASSQGQGEDQPQHF
-	TRBV7-8	TRBJ1-2	TGTGCCAGCAGCCCCCTCCGGGTAGGCGGTAACTATGGCTACACCTTC	CASSPLRVGGNYGYTF
TRBD2	TRBV4-2	TRBJ2-1	TGTGCCAGCAGCCAACAGCCGGGAGGGTCCCTCTACAATGAGCAGTTCTTC	CASSQQPGGSLYNEQFF
-	TRBV6-5	TRBJ1-4	TGTGCCAGCAGTTACTCTCGGGGAGGTGAAAAACTGTTTTTT	CASSYSRGGEKLFF
-	TRBV7-9	TRBJ1-1	TGTGCCAGCAGCTCCGCGGGTGACACTGAAGCTTTCTTT	CASSSAGDTEAFF
TRBD1	TRBV7-2	TRBJ1-1	TGTGCCAGCAGCCGTCCCGGGACAGGGCCCGAAGCTTTCTTT	CASSRPGTGPEAFF
TRBD2	TRBV5-1	TRBJ2-7	TGCGCCAGCAGCGCTTCTTGGCGCGGGAGCTCCTACGAGCAGTCCTTC	CASSASWRGSSYEQSF
-	TRBV6-6	TRBJ1-3	TGTGCCAGCAGTTACCCCGGAGCCGGAAACACCATATATTTT	CASSYPGAGNTIYF
TRBD2	TRBV9	TRBJ2-2	TGTGCCAGCAGCGTAGGTCGCGGGAGCGGCGGGGAGCTGTTTTTT	CASSVGRGSGGELFF
-	TRBV30	TRBJ2-3	TGTGCCTGGAGTGTACAACGAGATACGCAGTATTTT	CAWSVQRDTQYF
-	TRBV4-2	TRBJ2-7	TGTGCCAGCAGCCAAATGGGGGGGACACTTGGATACGAGCAGTACTTC	CASSQMGGTLGYEQYF
-	TRBV18	TRBJ1-1	TGTGCCAGCTCATTGCGATCGGGGGGCCGAAACACTGAAGCTTTCTTT	CASSLRSGGRNTEAFF
-	TRBV4-1	TRBJ2-5	TGCGCCAGCAGCCAAGAACAGGGCTGGGAGACCCAGTACTTC	CASSQEQGWETQYF
TRBD2	TRBV19	TRBJ2-7	TGTGCCAGTAGTTGGGCGGGAGGATCCTACGAGCAGTACTTC	CASSWAGGSYEQYF
-	TRBV30	TRBJ1-5	TGTGCCGGGAGTGTAGCAGGGGCGCCCAATCAGCCCCAGCATTTT	CAGSVAGAPNQPQHF
-	TRBV4-1	TRBJ2-7	TGCGCCAGCAGCCAAGAACGTGGGAGGAACGCCTACGAGCAGTACTTC	CASSQERGRNAYEQYF
TRBD1	TRBV19	TRBJ2-4	TGTGCCAGTAGTGACCGGGGACAGGATGACATTCAGTACTTC	CASSDRGQDDIQYF
-	TRBV5-6	TRBJ2-7	TGTGCCAGCAGCTTGGGACTACTCCCCTCCGAGCAGTACTTC	CASSLGLLPSEQYF
TRBD1	TRBV28	TRBJ2-7	TGTGCCAGCAGTTTTCACGGGACAGGGAGGGACGAGCAGTACTTC	CASSFHGTGRDEQYF
-	TRBV28	TRBJ2-7	TGTGCCAGCAGCCCACTACGCGGAGGCTACGAGCAGTACTTC	CASSPLRGGYEQYF
-	TRBV30	TRBJ1-2	TGTGCCTGGAGTGTTCGACAGGTCTATGGCTACACCTTC	CAWSVRQVYGYTF
-	TRBV6-5	TRBJ2-7	TGTGCCAGCAGTCGGGACATTCCCTACGAGCAGTACTTC	CASSRDIPYEQYF
-	TRBV19	TRBJ2-2	TGTGCCAGTAGTGCCCCAGGCTCATTCACCGGGGAGCTGTTTTTT	CASSAPGSFTGELFF
-	TRBV28	TRBJ1-4	TGTGCCAGCAGTTTATCCGCGAGGGCTCTGGAAAAACTGTTTTTT	CASSLSARALEKLFF
-	TRBV7-8	TRBJ2-3	TGTGCCAGCAGCACCCGGGATTATTCCACAGATACGCAGTATTTT	CASSTRDYSTDTQYF
TRBD1	TRBV19	TRBJ1-1	TGTGCCAGTAGTGGACAGGGGGGCACTGAAGCTTTCTTT	CASSGQGGTEAFF
TRBD2	TRBV6-5	TRBJ2-7	TGTGCCAGCAGTTTATCTGGGCGGGAGGTAGACGAGCAGTACTTC	CASSLSGREVDEQYF
-	TRBV4-3	TRBJ1-2	TGCGCCAGCAGCCAAGATAGAGGGAGTAATGGCTACACCTTC	CASSQDRGSNGYTF
-	TRBV28	TRBJ2-7	TGTGCCAGCAGTTACAGGGACTACGAGCAGTACTTC	CASSYRDYEQYF
TRBD1	TRBV7-9	TRBJ2-7	TGTGCCAGCAGCTTATGGGGACAGGGCACCTACGAGCAGTACTTC	CASSLWGQGTYEQYF
TRBD1	TRBV19	TRBJ1-1	TGTGCCAGTAGGGTCGGGACAGACAGGACTGAAGCTTTCTTT	CASRVGTDRTEAFF
TRBD1	TRBV9	TRBJ1-2	TGTGCCAGCAGCGCGAGGACAGGGGAGGGCTATGGCTACACCTTC	CASSARTGEGYGYTF
-	TRBV18	TRBJ1-2	TGTGCCAGCTCACCACCTGACAGGATCCATGGCTACACCTTC	CASSPPDRIHGYTF
-	TRBV19	TRBJ1-1	TGTGCCAGTAGTATTTATGCAGGGGTGAACACTGAAGCTTTCTTT	CASSIYAGVNTEAFF
TRBD2	TRBV5-1	TRBJ2-1	TGCGCCAGCAGCTTGGCCCCGGGACTAGCGGGAGATGAGCAGTTCTTC	CASSLAPGLAGDEQFF
TRBD1	TRBV28	TRBJ1-2	TGTGCCAGCAGTTTCCCAGGGGGCAACTATGGCTACACCTTC	CASSFPGGNYGYTF
-	TRBV6-1	TRBJ2-7	TGTGCCAGCTTCGGACTTTCCTACGAGCAGTACTTC	CASFGLSYEQYF
TRBD2	TRBV4-2	TRBJ2-1	TGTGCCAGCAGCCAAGATTTCCAGCGGGAGAGTGAGCAGTTCTTC	CASSQDFQRESEQFF
TRBD1	TRBV29-1	TRBJ1-1	TGCAGCGCCGGCCCCCGGACAGGGTTTAGCACTGAAGCTTTCTTT	CSAGPRTGFSTEAFF
-	TRBV6-5	TRBJ1-2	TGTGCCAGCAGTTATTATCGGGGGAACTATGGCTACACCTTC	CASSYYRGNYGYTF
-	TRBV5-1	TRBJ1-1	TGCGCCAGCAGCCTAGATCCGAACACTGAAGCTTTCTTT	CASSLDPNTEAFF
TRBD2	TRBV4-2	TRBJ2-5	TGTGCCAGCAGCCAACCCATACTAGCGGGAGGGGAAGAGACCCAGTACTTC	CASSQPILAGGEETQYF
-	TRBV7-9	TRBJ1-5	TGTGCCAGCAGCTTAGATCATCCGGTTCAGCCCCAGCATTTT	CASSLDHPVQPQHF
TRBD1	TRBV19	TRBJ2-5	TGTGCCAGTAGCGGGACAGGACAAGAGACCCAGTACTTC	CASSGTGQETQYF